These 3 T cell receptor beta chains came from one sample sequenced in a study of cytomegalovirus exposure and HLA in healthy donors. The PCR contained 60 Vbeta and 13 Jbeta primers. Sequencing used immunoSEQ multiplex PCR; TCRdb keeps in-frame clones, though not all of them. The sample records some 180,000 clones, about 80% being singletons. The sample taken for sequencing was PBMCs. The receptors originated from a woman in her 30s in good health and CMV-seronegative.

CDR3 region: CASSLVIRGTGELFF. The CDR3 DNA is TGCGCCAGCAGCTTGGTGATTAGGGGAACCGGGGAGCTGTTTTTT. The chain uses TRBV5-1 and TRBJ2-2; D perhaps matches TRBD1 (5 bases). Between the trimmed V and J ends, which lost 0 bases and 5 bases, there was a span of 11 bases. This CDR3 comprises 15 residues. The germline V gene has CDR1 SGHRS and CDR2 YFSETQ. The full variable domain, completed using reference TRBV5-1 and TRBJ2-2, is KAGVTQTPRYLIKTRGQQVTLSCSPISGHRSVSWYQQTPGQGLQFLFEYFSETQRNKGNFPGRFSGRQFSNSRSEMNVSTLELGDSALYLCASSLVIRGTGELFFGEGSRLTVL.

V is TRBV5-4 and J is TRBJ2-5; 8 bases fit TRBD2. Unmatched junction bases numbered 2, after V lost 2 bases and J lost 5 bases. CDR3 length: 13 residues. Germline V gives CDR1 SGHNT, CDR2 YYREEE (reference sequence). CDR3 nucleotide sequence: TGTGCCAGCAGCTTACGGGGGGGGGAGACCCAGTACTTC. It specifies CASSLRGGETQYF.

V is TRBV4-3 and J is TRBJ1-5; D may be TRBD1 (5 bases). In germline, CDR1 is LGHNA, CDR2 YSLEER. Trimming shortened V by 1 base and J by 5 bases, and 9 bases separated the two germline ends. The CDR3 has 14 residues. The CDR3: CASSQAGGDQPQHF. CDR3 bases: TGCGCCAGCAGCCAAGCGGGGGGGGATCAGCCCCAGCATTTT.